Each of the 14 T cell receptor beta chains below was sequenced from the same sample in a study of T cell repertoires in cytomegalovirus infection. Antigen specificity for these receptors is unknown. TCRdb used MiXCR to reprocess the reads, holding one entry per CDR3 protein. Among around 71,000 distinct CDR3 sequences listed, approximately 39% were seen once. The sequenced sample was CD8+ T cells from cultured PBMCs, obtained from culture after CMV antigen stimulation. These TCRs come from a human donor in good health (CMV status not recorded). Some clones in this sample may be carry-over from other donors' samples.

The chain couples TRBV6-6 to TRBJ2-1, with a possible D match to TRBD2 (7 bases). V gave up 8 bases and J gave up 5 bases, with 22 bases separating them. Germline CDR1 reads MNHNY; CDR2 reads SVGAGI (reference sequence). This CDR3 contains 16 residues. Here the CDR3 reads CASQGRGGLFNNEQFF. CDR3 DNA sequence: TGTGCCAGCCAGGGGCGGGGAGGGCTTTTTAACAATGAGCAGTTCTTC.

The chain uses TRBV7-6 and TRBJ2-5; TRBD2 is a possible D gene (5 bases). This CDR3 has 14 amino acids. CDR1 is SGHVS and CDR2 is FNYEAQ in the germline V gene. V lost 3 bases and J 5 bases, leaving 13 bases between the germline ends. This chain's CDR3 is CASSLRVMAETQYF. The CDR3 DNA reads TGTGCCAGCAGCTTGAGGGTGATGGCGGAGACCCAGTACTTC.

The rearrangement links TRBV4-3 to TRBJ2-7; D not certain. The CDR3 loop spans 16 amino acids. From germline, CDR1 is LGHNA and CDR2 YSLEER. V was shortened by 0 bases and J by 3 bases, with 15 bases between the two germline ends. CDR3 residues: CASSQERWARRYEQYF. Here the CDR3 DNA reads TGCGCCAGCAGCCAAGAGAGATGGGCGAGACGCTACGAGCAGTACTTC.

The genes are TRBV7-9 and TRBJ2-3; 10 positions match TRBD2. V gave up 5 bases and J gave up 6 bases; unmatched junction bases: 17. This CDR3 is built from 18 residues. Germline V gene lookup returns CDR1 SEHNR and CDR2 FQNEAQ (reference sequence). The CDR3, as DNA: TGTGCCAGCAGCCAACCAAACCCAAGCGGGGGGGCCTGGGATACGCAGTATTTT. Protein: CASSQPNPSGGAWDTQYF.

V usage is TRBV7-3 and J usage is TRBJ1-1, with D unresolved. Trimming pared 5 bases from V and 6 bases from J, leaving 19 bases between. The germline V gene has CDR1 SGHTA and CDR2 FQGTGA. The CDR3 length is 15 residues. CDR3 nucleotides: TGTGCCAGCAGCCCACGCGGCGGATCCTGGGCTGAAGCTTTCTTT. Translated: CASSPRGGSWAEAFF.

J is TRBJ1-5 and V is TRBV7-2, with TRBD1 identical over 8 bases. The CDR3 is 14 residues long. CDR1 SGHTA and CDR2 FQGNSA come from the germline V gene. J lost 7 bases, V lost 5 bases, and 7 bases had no gene match. CDR3 DNA: TGTGCCAGCAGCCCGGACAGGGCGGGACAGCCCCAGCATTTT. It translates to CASSPDRAGQPQHF.

The chain joins TRBV27 to TRBJ2-7, with unresolved D. The V end lost 1 base, the J end lost 6 bases, and 10 bases lay between the germline ends. This CDR3 is 13 amino acids long. The germline CDR1 and CDR2 sequences are MNHEY and SMNVEV (reference sequence). The CDR3 nucleotides are TGTGCCAGCAGTTTATTTGGCCAGACCGAGCAGTACTTC. It yields the protein CASSLFGQTEQYF.

In DNA, the CDR3 is TGTGCCAGCAGCCAAGTTAAAGGACAGGGGGCGTTTGGGGGGGCGTACAATTCACCCCTCCACTTT. Protein product: CASSQVKGQGAFGGAYNSPLHF. The rearrangement links TRBV4-2 to TRBJ1-6; TRBD1 agrees at 11 bases. The CDR3 contains 22 residues. CDR1 LGHNA and CDR2 YNFKEQ come from the germline V gene. J gave up 7 bases and V 1 base, and 21 bases lay outside the gene matches.

This clonotype came up a few times. This chain links TRBV7-2 with TRBJ2-7; TRBD2 might be the D (5 bases). V gave up 5 bases and J gave up 1 base, with 15 bases separating them. The CDR3 runs to 15 residues. Germline V gene sequence: CDR1 SGHTA, CDR2 FQGNSA. The CDR3 here is CASSHWDEGSYEQYF. CDR3 bases: TGTGCCAGCAGCCATTGGGATGAGGGATCCTACGAGCAGTACTTC.

This chain connects TRBV2 to TRBJ2-5; 11 nucleotides match TRBD1. Unmatched junction bases numbered 3, after V lost 1 base and J lost 2 bases. The CDR3 contains 16 residues. Per the germline V gene, CDR1 is SNHLY and CDR2 is FYNNEI. The CDR3 coding sequence is TGTGCCAGCAGTGAAGTCCGGGACAGGGGGCAAGAGACCCAGTACTTC. It is translated as CASSEVRDRGQETQYF.

This clonotype is a singleton in its sample. The chain couples TRBV4-1 to TRBJ2-7, with 8 bases fitting TRBD2. The CDR3 sequence is 15 residues long. Looked up from germline, CDR1 is MGHRA and CDR2 is YSYEKL. The junction had 6 bases not matched to a gene; V was cut back by 0 bases and J by 5 bases. The CDR3 DNA reads TGCGCCAGCAGCCAAGAGCCTAGCGGGTCCCACGAGCAGTACTTC. It translates to CASSQEPSGSHEQYF.

V is TRBV19 and J is TRBJ2-5; D unclear. Trimming removed 10 bases from V and 1 base from J, with 10 bases in between. This CDR3 has 12 amino acids. Looked up from germline, CDR1 is LNHDA and CDR2 is SQIVND (reference sequence). The CDR3 DNA sequence: TGTGCCACCATAGACCTCCAAGAGACCCAGTACTTC. Amino acids: CATIDLQETQYF.

CDR3 DNA: TGTGCCAGTATCCCCGACCGGGACAGGGGCAATGAGCAGTTCTTC. Residues: CASIPDRDRGNEQFF. The rearrangement links TRBV19 to TRBJ2-1; TRBD1 matches 10 bases. J gave up 6 bases and V 7 bases, and 9 bases lay outside the gene matches. The CDR3 has 15 residues. CDR1 LNHDA and CDR2 SQIVND come from the germline V gene (reference sequence).

The chain is built from TRBV20-1 and TRBJ2-7, with a weak D call TRBD1 (6 bases). Germline CDR1 reads DFQATT; CDR2 reads SNEGSKA (reference sequence). V lost 0 bases and J lost 1, with 13 bases in between. The CDR3 runs to 15 residues. The CDR3, as DNA: TGCAGTGCTAGAGATGAAGGGACAAGTTCCTACGAGCAGTACTTC. Translation: CSARDEGTSSYEQYF.